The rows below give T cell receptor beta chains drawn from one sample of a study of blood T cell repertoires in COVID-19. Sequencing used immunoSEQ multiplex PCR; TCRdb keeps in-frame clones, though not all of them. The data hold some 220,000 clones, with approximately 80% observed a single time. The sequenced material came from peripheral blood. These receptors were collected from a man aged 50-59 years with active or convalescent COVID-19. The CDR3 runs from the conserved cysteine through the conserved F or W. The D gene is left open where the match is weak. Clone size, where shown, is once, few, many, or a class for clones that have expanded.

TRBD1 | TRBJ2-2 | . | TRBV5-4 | TGTGCCAGCAGCTGGGACAGGGGTATCAGGGAGCTGTTTTTT | CASSWDRGIRELFF
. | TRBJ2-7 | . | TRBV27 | TGTGCCAGCAGGCCCCTACAGGCCCCTTACGAGCAGTACTTC | CASRPLQAPYEQYF
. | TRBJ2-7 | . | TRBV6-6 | TGTGCCAGCAGTCCCCTATGGGGGGAGAAGGGATCCTACGAGCAGTACTTC | CASSPLWGEKGSYEQYF
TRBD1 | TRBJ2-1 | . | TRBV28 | TGTGCCAGCAGTTCGAGGGACAGAGAAAGGGGTGAGCAGTTCTTC | CASSSRDRERGEQFF
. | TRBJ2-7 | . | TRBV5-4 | TGTGCCAGCAGCCCAGGTGGGGGGGCGGGCTTTTACGAGCAGTACTTC | CASSPGGGAGFYEQYF
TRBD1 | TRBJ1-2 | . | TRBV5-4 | TGTGCCAGCAGCCGGGGACAGGAATACTATGGCTACACCTTC | CASSRGQEYYGYTF
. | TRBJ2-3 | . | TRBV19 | TGTGCCACCCTCAAGGGGGGGCGAGGGGTCGGCACAGATACGCAGTATTTT | CATLKGGRGVGTDTQYF
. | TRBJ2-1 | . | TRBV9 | TGTGCCAGCAGCGTAGCGGGAGCCGCCCCCAATGAGCAGTTCTTC | CASSVAGAAPNEQFF
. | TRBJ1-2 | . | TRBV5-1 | TGCGCCAGCAGCTTGGCCGAGGGTGATGGCTACACCTTC | CASSLAEGDGYTF
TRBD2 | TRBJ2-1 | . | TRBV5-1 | TGCGCCAGCAGCTCGGGACTAGCGGACTACAATGAGCAGTTCTTC | CASSSGLADYNEQFF
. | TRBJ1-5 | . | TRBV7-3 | TGTGCCAGCAGCCCCGAGCAGGGGTGTCAGCCCCAGCATTTT | CASSPEQGCQPQHF
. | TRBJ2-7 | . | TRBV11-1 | TGTGCCAGCAGCTTACAGGGGTACGAGCAGTACTTC | CASSLQGYEQYF
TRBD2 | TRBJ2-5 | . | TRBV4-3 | TGCGCCAGCAGTCAGATACGGGGGGGCGGTCGGGAGACCCAGTACTTC | CASSQIRGGGRETQYF
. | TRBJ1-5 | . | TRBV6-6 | TGTGCCAGCACCCAGAGTTACAGGTCCAATCAGCCCCAGCATTTT | CASTQSYRSNQPQHF
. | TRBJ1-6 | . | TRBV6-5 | TGTGCCAGCAGACCGACAGCTTATAATTCACCCCTCCACTTT | CASRPTAYNSPLHF
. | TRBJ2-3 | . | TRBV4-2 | TGTGCCAGCTCGGAGGTGGTACCCACAGATACGCAGTATTTT | CASSEVVPTDTQYF
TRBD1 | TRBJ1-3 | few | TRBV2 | TGTGCCAGCGGGGACAGTACCAGAAACACCATATATTTT | CASGDSTRNTIYF
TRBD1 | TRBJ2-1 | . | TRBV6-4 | TGTGCCAGCAGTGCGGGACAGGCCACCTACAATGAGCAGTTCTTC | CASSAGQATYNEQFF
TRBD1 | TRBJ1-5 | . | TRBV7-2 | TGTGCCAGCAGCTCTCGACAGGGGAGCAATCAGCCCCAGCATTTT | CASSSRQGSNQPQHF
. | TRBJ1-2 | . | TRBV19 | TGTGCCAGTAGTGTGGACAGTCCTAACTATGGCTACACCTTC | CASSVDSPNYGYTF
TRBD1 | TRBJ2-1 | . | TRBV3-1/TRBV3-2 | TGTGCCAGCAGCCAAACCGGGACAGCTATCTACAATGAGCAGTTCTTC | CASSQTGTAIYNEQFF
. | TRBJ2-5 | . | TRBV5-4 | TGTGCCAGCAGCTCTACACAGGGAGGGAGGGAGACCCAGTACTTC | CASSSTQGGRETQYF
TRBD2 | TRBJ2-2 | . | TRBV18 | TGTGCCAGCTCACAGCTTCGGGACGGGACTAGCGGGAACACCGGGGAGCTGTTTTTT | CASSQLRDGTSGNTGELFF
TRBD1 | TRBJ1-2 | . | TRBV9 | TGTGCCAGCAGCGTAGCCCCACGACAGGGAAAGACCCGACACACCTTC | CASSVAPRQGKTRHTF
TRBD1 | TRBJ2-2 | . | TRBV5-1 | TGCGCCAGCAGCGACTCAGGGGGCAGTGGCACCGGGGAGCTGTTTTTT | CASSDSGGSGTGELFF
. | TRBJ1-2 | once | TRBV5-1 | . | CASSLVGTGTLTF
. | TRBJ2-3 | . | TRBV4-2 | TGTGCCAGCAGCCAACTTTCCGGGGGATCGGGGTTGAGCACAGATACGCAGTATTTT | CASSQLSGGSGLSTDTQYF
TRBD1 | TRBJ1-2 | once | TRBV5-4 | TGTGCCAGCAGCGGACAGGGGGCTAGTTGGCCTAACTATGGCTACACCTTC | CASSGQGASWPNYGYTF
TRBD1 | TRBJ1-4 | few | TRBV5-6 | TGTGCCAGCAGCCGTTTCTCGACAGGGGGTTATGAAAAACTGTTTTTT | CASSRFSTGGYEKLFF
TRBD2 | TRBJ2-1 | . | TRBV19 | TGTGCCACCACTCTGGCGGGAGGACTCGGCAATGAGCAGTTCTTC | CATTLAGGLGNEQFF
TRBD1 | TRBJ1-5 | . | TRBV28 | TGTGCCATCGGGGACAGGAGAAGCAATCAGCCCCAGCATTTT | CAIGDRRSNQPQHF